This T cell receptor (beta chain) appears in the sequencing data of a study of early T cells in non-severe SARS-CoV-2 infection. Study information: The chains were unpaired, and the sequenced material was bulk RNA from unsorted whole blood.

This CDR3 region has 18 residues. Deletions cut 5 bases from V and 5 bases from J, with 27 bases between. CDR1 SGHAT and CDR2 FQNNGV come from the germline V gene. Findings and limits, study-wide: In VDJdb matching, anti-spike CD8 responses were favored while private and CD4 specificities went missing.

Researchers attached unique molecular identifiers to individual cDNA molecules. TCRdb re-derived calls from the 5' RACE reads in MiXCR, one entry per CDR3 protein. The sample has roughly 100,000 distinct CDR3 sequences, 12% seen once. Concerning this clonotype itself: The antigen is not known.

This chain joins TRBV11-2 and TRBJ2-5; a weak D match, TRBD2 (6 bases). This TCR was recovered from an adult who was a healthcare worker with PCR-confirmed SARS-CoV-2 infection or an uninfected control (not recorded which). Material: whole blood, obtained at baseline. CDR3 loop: CASSPRFAGLPISETQYF. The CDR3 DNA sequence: TGTGCCAGCAGCCCGAGGTTTGCGGGACTCCCGATATCGGAGACCCAGTACTTC.